The present TCR beta chain was sequenced within a study of T cells in Graves' hyperthyroidism and ophthalmopathy. Across the whole study: Staff took peripheral blood when the initial diagnosis was made, before any treatment began.

TCR beta CDR3 sequences were amplified from RNA transcripts. With the HTBI primer set, the TCR CDR3 went through a first round of RT-PCR. One entry per CDR3 protein, called by TCRdb with MiXCR from the multiplex PCR reads. Counted here are about 380,000 distinct CDR3 sequences, about 18% occurring once; the ten biggest clones make up less than 45%. The study's findings and limits: Ophthalmopathy was told apart from stable hyperthyroidism by a 13 V-J model.

This clonotype was observed a handful of times. The antigen is unknown. Diagnostic decisions used clinical symptoms, serum thyroxine and TRAb, thyroid ultrasound and orbital computed tomography. The PBMCs were taken from approximately 9.7 ml of fresh peripheral blood. This CDR3 comprises 15 residues. Germline-derived CDR1 and CDR2 are LGHDT and YNNKEL (reference sequence). V was pared by 4 bases and J by 9 bases, with 19 bases between. Input material: blood. The sequence was collected from a young man with Graves' ophthalmopathy. This rearrangement joins TRBV3-1 to TRBJ2-1; D possibly corresponds to TRBD2 (6 bases). CDR3 in DNA: TGTGCCAGCAGCCTTTCTAAAGACGGGGGAGGTGAGCAGTTCTTC. This encodes CASSLSKDGGGEQFF.